Shown below are 21 T cell receptor beta chains from a single sample sequenced in a study of Ad26.COV2.S vaccination and SARS-CoV-2 variants. Treatment here: some 20 received Ad26.COV2.S at low or high dose, single or two shots; about 5 received placebo; per-sample allocation not given. Samples were taken on day 63 after the first vaccine or placebo injection. Libraries were prepared by immunoSEQ multiplex PCR; TCRdb keeps only in-frame clonotypes and omits some of them. The data show some 450,000 clones, roughly 87% seen once. Source: peripheral blood, taken in a trial of Ad26.COV2.S vaccine versus placebo. The origin of the receptors is a person between 18 and 59 years old who received the Ad26.COV2.S COVID-19 vaccine or a placebo.

V usage is TRBV2 and J usage is TRBJ2-2, with D maybe TRBD2 (6 bases). V lost 6 bases and J lost 0, with 8 bases in between. Germline CDR1 is SNHLY and CDR2 is FYNNEI. The CDR3 totals 14 residues. CDR3 region: CASSRDSNTGELFF. In DNA, the CDR3 is TGTGCCAGCAGCCGGGACTCGAACACCGGGGAGCTGTTTTTT.

The CDR3 region has the DNA TGCAGCGCCCTGAGGGAGGGGGGGAAAGAGACCCAGTACTTC. As protein: CSALREGGKETQYF. This chain joins TRBV29-1 and TRBJ2-5; weak D call: TRBD2 (7 bases). In germline, CDR1 is SQVTM, CDR2 ANQGSEA. This CDR3 is 14 amino acids long. V was shortened by 7 bases and J by 3 bases, with 18 bases between the two germline ends.

This clone was recorded a few times. The chain couples TRBV28 to TRBJ1-3; D not resolved. The CDR3 runs to 15 residues. In germline, CDR1 is MDHEN, CDR2 SYDVKM. The ends were cut back, 2 bases at V and 4 bases at J, with 12 bases in the middle. The CDR3 reads CASSLDPDSGNTIYF. CDR3 in DNA: TGTGCCAGCAGTTTAGACCCCGATTCAGGAAACACCATATATTTT.

The V and J genes are TRBV9 and TRBJ2-5; perhaps TRBD1 as D (5 bases). This CDR3 has 15 amino acids. Trimming took off 0 bases at V and 4 bases at J, with 13 bases between the two ends. Germline values: CDR1 SGDLS, CDR2 YYNGEE. The CDR3: CASSVGTGGSETQYF. The CDR3 DNA sequence: TGTGCCAGCAGCGTAGGTACAGGTGGGTCAGAGACCCAGTACTTC.

The chain carries TRBV5-6 and TRBJ2-5; TRBD2 matches at 10 bases. Per germline, CDR1 SGHDT and CDR2 YYEEEE. The CDR3 contains 15 residues. With V trimmed by 4 bases and J by 4 bases, 7 bases remained unmatched. The CDR3: CASSPLAGAGETQYF. The CDR3 region has the DNA TGTGCCAGCAGCCCGCTAGCGGGAGCGGGAGAGACCCAGTACTTC.

V and J are TRBV29-1 and TRBJ1-3; no clear D gene. Between the trimmed V and J ends, which lost 6 bases and 2 bases, there was a span of 8 bases. The CDR3 is 12 residues long. Germline values: CDR1 SQVTM, CDR2 ANQGSEA. This CDR3 is CSVSIPGNTIYF. As DNA, the CDR3 is TGCAGCGTGTCGATTCCTGGAAACACCATATATTTT.

The V call is TRBV3-1 (or the pseudogene TRBV3-2), the J call TRBJ2-2, with D perhaps TRBD2 (6 bases). Per the germline V gene, CDR1 is LGHDT and CDR2 is YNNKEL (reference sequence). V was trimmed by 8 bases and J by 4 bases, leaving 20 bases between them. CDR3 length equals 16 residues. CDR3 sequence reads: CASSTRRGRGTGELFF. CDR3 nucleotide sequence: TGTGCCAGCTCCACTAGAAGAGGGCGGGGCACCGGGGAGCTGTTTTTT.

The chain employs TRBV13 and TRBJ1-3; D is unclear. Deletions cut 1 base from V and 6 bases from J, with 4 bases between. This CDR3 has 12 residues. Looked up from germline, CDR1 is PRHDT and CDR2 is FYEKMQ (reference sequence). CDR3 nucleotide sequence: TGTGCCAGCAGCTTAGCGTCAAACACCATATATTTT. This codes for CASSLASNTIYF.

The V gene is TRBV10-3, the J gene TRBJ1-2; D unresolved. The germline CDR1 and CDR2 sequences are ENHRY and SYGVKD. This CDR3 has 13 residues. Trimming shortened V by 2 bases and J by 4 bases, and 8 bases separated the two germline ends. The CDR3 nucleotides are TGTGCCATCAGTGAGAGTCAATTCTATGGCTACACCTTC. This translates into CAISESQFYGYTF.

This rearrangement joins TRBV7-9 to TRBJ2-2, with 7 bases aligning to TRBD1. Trimming cost V 3 bases and J 5 bases; bases outside gene matches: 6. Germline V lookup: CDR1 SEHNR, CDR2 FQNEAQ (reference sequence). The CDR3 consists of 15 residues. This CDR3 reads CASSFGTAKTGELFF. The CDR3 nucleotides are TGTGCCAGCAGCTTCGGGACAGCTAAAACCGGGGAGCTGTTTTTT.

The rearrangement links TRBV7-6 to TRBJ2-5, with 7 nucleotides matching TRBD2. This CDR3 region has 15 residues. The trim removed 5 bases at V and 5 bases at J, leaving 11 bases unmatched. Germline CDR1 reads SGHVS; CDR2 reads FNYEAQ. CDR3 region: CASSLGLSKGETQYF. The CDR3 region has the DNA TGTGCCAGCAGCCTGGGACTATCGAAGGGGGAGACCCAGTACTTC.

The chain links TRBV6-5 to TRBJ1-3, with a weak D call TRBD1 (5 bases). This CDR3 has 13 amino acids. Trimming removed 5 bases from V and 3 bases from J, with 8 bases in between. In germline, CDR1 is MNHEY, CDR2 SVGAGI. The CDR3 loop reads CASSRDLGNTIYF. The CDR3 DNA reads TGTGCCAGCAGTCGGGACCTTGGAAACACCATATATTTT.

This clone was observed a single time. The chain couples TRBV7-3 to TRBJ2-1; the match to TRBD2 covers 10 bases. From germline, CDR1 is SGHTA and CDR2 FQGTGA. Unmatched junction bases numbered 10, after V lost 2 bases and J lost 6 bases. The CDR3 is 17 residues long. The CDR3 coding sequence is TGTGCCAGCAGCTTATTCAGCGGGAGGGCCGTAGTCAATGAGCAGTTCTTC. Protein product: CASSLFSGRAVVNEQFF.

This clone was seen only once. The rearrangement joins TRBV7-3 to TRBJ2-2, with TRBD2 matching over 7 bases. The CDR3 has 18 amino acids. V shed 2 bases and J 1 base; nucleotides not matched to a gene: 10. Germline V gene sequence: CDR1 SGHTA, CDR2 FQGTGA. The chain's CDR3 is CASSLDVGRGVNTGELFF. CDR3 sequence (DNA): TGTGCCAGCAGCTTAGACGTAGGGAGGGGCGTGAACACCGGGGAGCTGTTTTTT.

This clone was seen once. The chain is built from TRBV10-1 and TRBJ2-1, with 10 positions matching TRBD2. Germline V gene data show CDR1 as WNHNN and CDR2 as SYGVQD (reference sequence). This CDR3 is 20 amino acids long. V lost 4 bases and J lost 0; bases outside the gene matches: 15. The CDR3 DNA sequence: TGCGCCAGCAGTGCCTCCCTTGGACTAGCGGCTCAACGCTCCTACAATGAGCAGTTCTTC. The encoded protein is CASSASLGLAAQRSYNEQFF.

In the case of this clone: The same CDR3 is also encoded by other DNA sequences in this sample. The chain employs TRBV20-1 and TRBJ2-5; D gene uncertain. Trimming pared 6 bases from V and 5 bases from J, leaving 4 bases between. Germline assignment: CDR1 DFQATT and CDR2 SNEGSKA (reference sequence). The CDR3 is 9 residues long. The CDR3 nucleotides read TGCAGTGCGCCCGAGACCCAGTACTTC. This translates into CSAPETQYF.

The rearrangement uses TRBV6-2 or TRBV6-3 and TRBJ1-1; D is unclear. This CDR3 region has 13 residues. With 2 bases removed from V and 3 bases from J, the gap between germline ends came to 7 bases. Germline V CDR1 and CDR2: MNHEY, SVGEGT. In nucleotides, the CDR3 is TGTGCCAGCAGTTACCGGGTTGACACTGAAGCTTTCTTT. Translating it yields CASSYRVDTEAFF.

The chain couples TRBV30 to TRBJ1-1, with D hard to call. Per germline, CDR1 GTSNPN and CDR2 SVGIG (reference sequence). CDR3 length equals 13 residues. The V end lost 0 bases, the J end lost 3 bases, and 8 bases lay between the germline ends. DNA for the CDR3: TGTGCCTGGAGTGTAAGGGAGGACACTGAAGCTTTCTTT. Protein: CAWSVREDTEAFF.

The chain recombines TRBV6-5 with TRBJ1-1; TRBD1 might be the D (6 bases). The V gene's germline CDR1 is MNHEY and CDR2 SVGAGI. This CDR3 comprises 14 residues. Trimming cost V 2 bases and J 5 bases, with 12 bases left between them. CDR3 DNA sequence: TGTGCCAGCAGTTACGATTGGGGGGCGACTGAAGCTTTCTTT. Translating gives CASSYDWGATEAFF.

The V gene is TRBV28, the J gene TRBJ2-3; D may be TRBD2 (5 bases). The CDR3 is 15 residues long. Germline V gene data show CDR1 as MDHEN and CDR2 as SYDVKM. Trimming took 9 bases from V and 2 from J, leaving 18 bases between them. CDR3 coding DNA: TGTGCCAGTACTCCCTTAGCGACAAACACAGATACGCAGTATTTT. The encoded protein is CASTPLATNTDTQYF.

In its sample, this clone was seen once. The chain has TRBV5-1 and TRBJ2-3, with 10 bases aligning to TRBD2. V gave up 4 bases and J gave up 2 bases; unmatched junction bases: 10. This CDR3 has 17 amino acids. From germline, CDR1 is SGHRS and CDR2 YFSETQ. CDR3 in amino acids: CASSQRTSGGDTDTQYF. The CDR3 DNA follows: TGCGCCAGCAGCCAACGGACTAGCGGCGGGGACACAGATACGCAGTATTTT.